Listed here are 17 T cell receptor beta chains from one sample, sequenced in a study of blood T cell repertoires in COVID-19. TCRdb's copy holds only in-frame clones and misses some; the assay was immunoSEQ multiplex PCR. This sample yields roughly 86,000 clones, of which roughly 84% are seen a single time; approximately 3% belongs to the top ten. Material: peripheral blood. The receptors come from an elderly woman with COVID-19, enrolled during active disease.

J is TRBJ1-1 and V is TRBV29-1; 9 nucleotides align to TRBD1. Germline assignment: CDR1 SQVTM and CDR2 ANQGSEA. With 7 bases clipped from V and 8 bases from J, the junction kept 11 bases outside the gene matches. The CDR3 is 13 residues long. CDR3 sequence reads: CSGLSGTGPEAFF. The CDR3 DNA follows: TGCAGCGGGCTCTCCGGGACAGGGCCCGAAGCTTTCTTT.

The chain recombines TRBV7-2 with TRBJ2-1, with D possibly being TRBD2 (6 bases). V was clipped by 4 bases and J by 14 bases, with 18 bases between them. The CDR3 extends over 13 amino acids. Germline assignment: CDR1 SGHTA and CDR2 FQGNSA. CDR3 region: CASSSGRMSREFF. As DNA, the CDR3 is TGTGCCAGCAGCTCGGGGAGGATGAGCCGCGAGTTCTTC.

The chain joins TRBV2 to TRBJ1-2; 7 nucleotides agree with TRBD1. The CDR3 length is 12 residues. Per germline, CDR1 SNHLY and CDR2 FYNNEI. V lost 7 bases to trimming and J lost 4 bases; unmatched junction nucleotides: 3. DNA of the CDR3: TGTGCCAGCAAAGCAGGGGGCTATGGCTACACCTTC. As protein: CASKAGGYGYTF.

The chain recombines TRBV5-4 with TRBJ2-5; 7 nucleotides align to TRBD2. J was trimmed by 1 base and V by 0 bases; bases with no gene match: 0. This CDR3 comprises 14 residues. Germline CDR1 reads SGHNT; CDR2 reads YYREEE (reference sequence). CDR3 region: CASSLASGQETQYF. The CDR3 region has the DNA TGTGCCAGCAGCTTGGCTAGCGGCCAAGAGACCCAGTACTTC.

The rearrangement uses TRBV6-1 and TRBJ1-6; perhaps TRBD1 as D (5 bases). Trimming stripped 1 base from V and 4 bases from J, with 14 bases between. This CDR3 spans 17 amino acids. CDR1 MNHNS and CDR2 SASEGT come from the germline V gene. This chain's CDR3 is CASSEGQNRLYNSPLHF. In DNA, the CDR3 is TGTGCCAGCAGTGAAGGACAGAACAGACTTTATAATTCACCCCTCCACTTT.

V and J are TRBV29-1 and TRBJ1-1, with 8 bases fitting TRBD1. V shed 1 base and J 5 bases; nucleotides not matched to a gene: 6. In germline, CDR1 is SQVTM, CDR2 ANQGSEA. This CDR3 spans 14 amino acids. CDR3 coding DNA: TGCAGCGTTGAAGTCCCAGGGGGCCGGACTGAAGCTTTCTTT. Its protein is CSVEVPGGRTEAFF.

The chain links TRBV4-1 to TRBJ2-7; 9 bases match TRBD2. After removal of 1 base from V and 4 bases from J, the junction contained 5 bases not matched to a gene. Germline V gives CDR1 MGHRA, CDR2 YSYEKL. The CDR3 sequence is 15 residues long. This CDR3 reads CASSQGLAGRYEQYF. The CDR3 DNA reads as TGCGCCAGCAGCCAAGGGCTAGCGGGAAGGTACGAGCAGTACTTC.

CDR3 nucleotide sequence: TGTGCCAGCAGCCCCTCCTGGGAGGATGAGCAGTTCTTC. It is translated as CASSPSWEDEQFF. The V and J genes are TRBV5-4 and TRBJ2-1, with D possibly being TRBD2 (6 bases). This CDR3 spans 13 amino acids. Trimming pared 4 bases from V and 8 bases from J, leaving 13 bases between. From germline, CDR1 is SGHNT and CDR2 YYREEE (reference sequence).

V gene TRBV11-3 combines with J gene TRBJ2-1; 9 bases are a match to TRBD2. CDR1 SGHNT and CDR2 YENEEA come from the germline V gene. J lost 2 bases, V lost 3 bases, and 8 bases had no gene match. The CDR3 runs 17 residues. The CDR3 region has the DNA TGTGCCAGCAGCTTTGTTGGTAGCGGGAGTCCCTACAATGAGCAGTTCTTC. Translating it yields CASSFVGSGSPYNEQFF.

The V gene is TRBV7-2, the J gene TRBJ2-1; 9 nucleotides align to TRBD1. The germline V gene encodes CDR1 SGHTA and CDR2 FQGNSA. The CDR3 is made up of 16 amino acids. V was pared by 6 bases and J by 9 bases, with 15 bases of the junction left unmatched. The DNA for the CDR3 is TGTGCCAGCAGTTGGCGGACAGGGGCCCCGCTGGCTGAGCAGTTCTTC. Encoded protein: CASSWRTGAPLAEQFF.

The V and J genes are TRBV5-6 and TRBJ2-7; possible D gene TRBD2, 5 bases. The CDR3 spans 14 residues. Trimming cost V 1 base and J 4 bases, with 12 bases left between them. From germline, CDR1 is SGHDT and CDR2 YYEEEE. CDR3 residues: CASSLREGSYEQYF. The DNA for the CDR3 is TGTGCCAGCAGCTTGAGGGAAGGGAGTTACGAGCAGTACTTC.

CDR3 region: CASSRLAGGNNEQFF. The CDR3 region has the DNA TGTGCCAGCAGCCGACTAGCGGGGGGAAACAATGAGCAGTTCTTC. The rearrangement joins TRBV11-3 to TRBJ2-1, with 13 bases identical to TRBD2. The CDR3 length is 15 residues. CDR1 SGHNT and CDR2 YENEEA come from the germline V gene. The V gene end was trimmed by 5 bases and the J gene end by 5 bases; junction bases not matched to a gene: 3.

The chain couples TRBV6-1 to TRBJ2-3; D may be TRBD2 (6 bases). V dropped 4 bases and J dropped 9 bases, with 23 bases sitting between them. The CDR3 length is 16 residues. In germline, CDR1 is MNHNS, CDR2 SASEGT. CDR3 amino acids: CASSAGLGTVTGTQYF. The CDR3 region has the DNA TGTGCCAGCAGTGCCGGGCTAGGGACTGTTACGGGGACGCAGTATTTT.

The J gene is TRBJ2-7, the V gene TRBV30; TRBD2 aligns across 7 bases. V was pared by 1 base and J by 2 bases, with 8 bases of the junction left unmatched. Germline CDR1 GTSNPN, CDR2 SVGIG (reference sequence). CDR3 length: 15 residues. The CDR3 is CAWSAIRDYPYEQYF. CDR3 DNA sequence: TGTGCCTGGAGTGCAATCCGGGACTATCCCTACGAGCAGTACTTC.

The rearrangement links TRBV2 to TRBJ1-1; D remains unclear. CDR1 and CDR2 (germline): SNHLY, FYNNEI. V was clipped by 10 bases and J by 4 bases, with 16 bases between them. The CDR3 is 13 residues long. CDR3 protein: CAISPSGVTEAFF. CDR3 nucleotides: TGTGCCATCTCGCCGTCGGGAGTCACTGAAGCTTTCTTT.

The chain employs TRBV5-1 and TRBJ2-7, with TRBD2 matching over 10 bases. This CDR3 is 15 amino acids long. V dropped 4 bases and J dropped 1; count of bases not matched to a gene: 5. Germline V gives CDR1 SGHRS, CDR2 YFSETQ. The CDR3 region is CASSPPLAGSYEQYF. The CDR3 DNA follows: TGCGCCAGCAGCCCTCCACTAGCGGGGTCCTACGAGCAGTACTTC. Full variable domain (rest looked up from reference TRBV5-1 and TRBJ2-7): KAGVTQTPRYLIKTRGQQVTLSCSPISGHRSVSWYQQTPGQGLQFLFEYFSETQRNKGNFPGRFSGRQFSNSRSEMNVSTLELGDSALYLCASSPPLAGSYEQYFGPGTRLTVT.

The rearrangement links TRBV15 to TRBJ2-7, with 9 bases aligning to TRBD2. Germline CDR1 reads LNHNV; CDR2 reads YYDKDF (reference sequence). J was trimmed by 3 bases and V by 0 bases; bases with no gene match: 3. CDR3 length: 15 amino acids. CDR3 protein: CATSRELAGFYEQYF. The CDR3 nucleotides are TGTGCCACCAGCAGAGAGCTAGCGGGGTTCTACGAGCAGTACTTC.